The present entry profiles one T cell receptor beta chain with its context. The data stem from a study of blood T cell repertoires in COVID-19. Whole-study context: Samples came from the United States, Italy and Spain, spanning acute and convalescent COVID-19. From T cells, B-cell-depleted T cells, or PBMCs came the material, which was cDNA or gDNA.

TCRdb's copy holds only in-frame clones and misses some; the assay was immunoSEQ multiplex PCR. The sample includes hundreds of thousands of clones, approximately 90% of them seen just once. Germline CDR1 reads MDHEN; CDR2 reads SYDVKM. The CDR3 length is 13 residues. The V gene lost 2 bases and the J gene lost 6 bases, with 10 bases spanning the gap. Participants spanned ages about 18 to 90 years and resided in fewer than 30 US areas. Cohort 3 donors were reported recovered after two negative PCRs, clearance, or symptom resolution. This sequence was found in a man aged 25-40 years who had recovered from COVID-19. The sample consisted of PBMCs or T cells enriched from blood (not recorded which). This chain uses TRBV28 with TRBJ1-2; the D gene is possibly TRBD1 (6 bases). The CDR3 spells CASSLGQSNGYTF. CDR3 DNA: TGTGCCAGCAGTTTAGGACAGAGCAATGGCTACACCTTC.